The table lists the clone carrying this TCR beta chain with many counts. As yet, its antigen is unknown. This specimen comes from a study of early T cells in non-severe SARS-CoV-2 infection. Study-wide background: The sequenced material was bulk RNA from unsorted whole blood, and its chains were unpaired.

Trimming took 0 bases from V and 9 from J, leaving 12 bases between them. The CDR3 is 14 residues long. Looked up from germline, CDR1 is MNHEY and CDR2 is SVGEGT. General observations from the study: Matching results from VDJdb favored anti-spike CD8 responses, leaving private and CD4 specificities undetected.

Attached unique molecular identifiers marked individual cDNA molecules. TCRdb re-called the 5' RACE reads with MiXCR, one entry per CDR3 protein. In the table there are tens of thousands of distinct CDR3 sequences, 10% to 15% of which are singletons. The sample was whole blood. This sequence originates from an adult who was a healthcare worker with PCR-confirmed SARS-CoV-2 infection or an uninfected control (not recorded which). The J gene is TRBJ1-5, the V gene TRBV6-2 or TRBV6-3; D is unclear. CDR3 in DNA: TGTGCCAGCAGTTACTCAATTACCCCTTCGCCCCAGCATTTT. This gives the protein CASSYSITPSPQHF.